The 6 T cell receptor beta chains listed next were all sequenced from one sample in a study of T-cell reconstitution after alpha-beta-depleted transplantation in children. The authors prepared the TCRbeta library with unique molecular identifiers. Each CDR3 protein is one row after TCRdb ran MiXCR on the PCR reads. Here the sample spans around 600,000 distinct CDR3 sequences, about 11% being singletons. The sample in question was PBMCs from the stem cell graft donor, obtained from the stem cell graft. The receptor set was obtained from a human donor who donated a stem cell graft to a child with acute myeloid leukemia.

There are a few counts of this clonotype. This sequence joins TRBV6-1 and TRBJ2-1; 8 nucleotides align to TRBD2. Per germline, CDR1 MNHNS and CDR2 SASEGT. V lost 5 bases to trimming and J lost 7 bases; unmatched junction nucleotides: 10. The CDR3 is 15 residues long. CDR3 nucleotide sequence: TGTGCCAGCAGTCCGGGGGGGTTGTCGAGAAATGAGCAGTTCTTC. Protein: CASSPGGLSRNEQFF.

This clonotype appeared a few times. CDR3 in amino acids: CAISGLAGGTANTGELFF. The DNA of the CDR3 is TGTGCCATCAGTGGTCTAGCGGGAGGGACCGCGAACACCGGGGAGCTGTTTTTT. V and J are TRBV10-3 and TRBJ2-2; 12 bases map to TRBD2. Germline V CDR1 and CDR2: ENHRY, SYGVKD. The CDR3 sequence is 18 residues long. With 4 bases clipped from V and 0 bases from J, the junction kept 6 bases outside the gene matches.

In its sample, this clonotype was seen many times. J is TRBJ2-7 and V is TRBV6-2 or TRBV6-3, with D uncertain. Germline lookup yields CDR1 MNHEY and CDR2 SVGEGT. The CDR3 runs to 16 residues. With 7 bases removed from V and 3 bases from J, the gap between germline ends came to 22 bases. The CDR3, as DNA: TGTGCCAGCACCCAAAAGACTTCTTCCGGATACTACGAGCAGTACTTC. It is translated as CASTQKTSSGYYEQYF.

The chain links TRBV6-5 to TRBJ2-7; TRBD2 aligns across 14 bases. The CDR3 has 17 amino acids. V trimming: 4 bases; J trimming: 4 bases; junction bases outside the gene matches: 9. CDR1 is MNHEY and CDR2 is SVGAGI in the germline V gene. The CDR3 spells CASSSPWTSGRSYEQYF. The CDR3 DNA reads as TGTGCCAGCAGTTCCCCATGGACTAGCGGGAGGTCTTACGAGCAGTACTTC.

This clonotype was seen ten or more times. This chain joins TRBV24-1 and TRBJ2-4; 8 bases map to TRBD1. J gave up 4 bases and V 4 bases, and 5 bases lay outside the gene matches. This CDR3 is built from 15 residues. Germline loops: CDR1 KGHDR, CDR2 SFDVKD. CDR3 loop: CATSDSRTGKNIQYF. Written as DNA, the CDR3 is TGTGCCACCAGTGACTCCAGGACAGGGAAAAACATTCAGTACTTC.

This clonotype was found many times. V and J are TRBV5-1 and TRBJ1-6; D is perhaps TRBD1 (5 bases). The germline CDR1 and CDR2 sequences are SGHRS and YFSETQ. The CDR3 is made up of 14 amino acids. With 4 bases removed from V and 11 bases from J, the gap between germline ends came to 16 bases. The chain's CDR3 is CASSATGSTPPLHF. CDR3 bases: TGCGCCAGCAGCGCCACAGGTAGCACACCACCCCTCCACTTT.